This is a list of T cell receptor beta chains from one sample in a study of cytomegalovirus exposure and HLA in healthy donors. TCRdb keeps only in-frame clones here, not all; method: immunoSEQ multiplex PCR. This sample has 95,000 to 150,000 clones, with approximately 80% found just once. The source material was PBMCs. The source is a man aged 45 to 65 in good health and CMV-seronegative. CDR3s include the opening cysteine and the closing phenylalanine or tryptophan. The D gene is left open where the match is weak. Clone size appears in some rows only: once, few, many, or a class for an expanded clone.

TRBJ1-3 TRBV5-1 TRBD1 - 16 CARSLEQGAKGNTIYF TGCGCCCGCAGCTTAGAACAGGGGGCCAAAGGAAACACCATATATTTT
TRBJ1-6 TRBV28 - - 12 CASSAKSSPLHF TGTGCCAGCAGCGCCAAGAGCTCACCCCTCCACTTT
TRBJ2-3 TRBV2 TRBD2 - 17 CASSGLAGGTSTDTQYF TGTGCCAGCAGCGGACTAGCGGGAGGGACTAGCACAGATACGCAGTATTTT
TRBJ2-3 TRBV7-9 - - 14 CASSLDRGGDTQYF TGTGCCAGCAGCTTAGATCGGGGTGGGGATACGCAGTATTTT
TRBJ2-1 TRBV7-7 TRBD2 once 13 CASSLSGSNEQFF TGTGCCAGCAGCTTAAGCGGGAGTAATGAGCAGTTCTTC
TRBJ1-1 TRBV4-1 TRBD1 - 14 CASSRGQVNTEAFF TGCGCCAGCAGCCGCGGACAGGTGAACACTGAAGCTTTCTTT
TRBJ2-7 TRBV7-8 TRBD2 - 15 CASSLGTSGSGEQYF TGTGCCAGCAGCCTCGGGACTAGCGGGAGTGGTGAGCAGTACTTC
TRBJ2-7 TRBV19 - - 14 CASSMPMTGHEQYF TGTGCCAGTAGTATGCCCATGACAGGCCACGAGCAGTACTTC
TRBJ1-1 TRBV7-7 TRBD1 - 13 CASSKRQGAEAFF TGTGCTAGCAGCAAACGACAGGGGGCTGAAGCTTTCTTT
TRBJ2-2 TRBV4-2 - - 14 CASALGGNTGELFF TGTGCCAGCGCCCTCGGCGGAAACACCGGGGAGCTGTTTTTT
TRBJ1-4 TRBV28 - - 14 CASTSAPGDEKLFF TGTGCCAGCACATCGGCCCCGGGGGATGAAAAACTGTTTTTT
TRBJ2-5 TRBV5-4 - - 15 CAGARRQGRGETQYF TGTGCCGGGGCGAGGCGTCAGGGGCGAGGTGAGACCCAGTACTTC
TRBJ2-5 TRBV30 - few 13 CAWSTTGIETQYF TGTGCCTGGAGTACGACTGGAATAGAGACCCAGTACTTC
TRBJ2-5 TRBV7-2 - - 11 CASSEIETQYF TGTGCCAGCAGCGAGATAGAGACCCAGTACTTC
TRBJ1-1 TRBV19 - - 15 CASSMPPQGHTEAFF TGTGCCAGTAGTATGCCTCCCCAGGGCCACACTGAAGCTTTCTTT
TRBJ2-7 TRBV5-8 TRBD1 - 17 CASSTRTGTVSSYEQYF TGTGCCAGCAGCACCCGGACAGGGACGGTATCCTCCTACGAGCAGTACTTC
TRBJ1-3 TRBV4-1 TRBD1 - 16 CASSQGQGAAGNTIYF TGCGCCAGCAGCCAAGGCCAGGGGGCTGCTGGAAACACCATATATTTT
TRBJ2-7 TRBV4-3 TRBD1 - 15 CASSHRQGRINEQYF TGCGCCAGCAGCCACCGACAGGGTCGAATTAACGAGCAGTACTTC
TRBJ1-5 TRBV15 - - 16 CATSRGSAGNNQPQHF TGTGCCACCAGCAGAGGATCAGCAGGGAACAATCAGCCCCAGCATTTT
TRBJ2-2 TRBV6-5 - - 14 CASGTGVRGGELFF TGTGCCAGCGGAACGGGGGTCCGAGGTGGGGAGCTGTTTTTT
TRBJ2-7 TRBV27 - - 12 CASSFRGYEQYF TGTGCCAGCAGTTTCAGGGGCTACGAGCAGTACTTC
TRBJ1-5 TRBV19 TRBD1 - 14 CASTGTGYNQPQHF TGTGCCAGTACCGGGACAGGGTACAATCAGCCCCAGCATTTT
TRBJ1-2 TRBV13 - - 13 CASSLGRNYGYTF TGTGCCAGCAGCTTAGGACGGAACTATGGCTACACCTTC
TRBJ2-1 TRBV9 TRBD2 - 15 CASSFGLAGNGEQFF TGTGCCAGCAGCTTCGGACTAGCGGGAAACGGTGAGCAGTTCTTC
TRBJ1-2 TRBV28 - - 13 CASRDIANYGYTF TGTGCCAGCAGGGACATAGCTAACTATGGCTACACCTTC